This T cell receptor beta chain originates from a study of beta chain features in type 1 diabetes (dated by TCRdb to 2016 to 2018). Regarding the study in general: Patients and healthy donors did not differ in mean age, gender distribution, total cell number or subset yield. A total of 85 million to 110 million sorted cells were examined across all samples, and RNA yield correlated strongly with the number of cells per subset. In the study, TCRB repertoires of sorted circulating CD4+ T cell subsets from recently diagnosed type 1 diabetes patients were compared with those of matched healthy donors. Naive and central memory subsets were obtained from all 30 or so donors, but regulatory and stem cell-like memory subsets were isolated from only 8 patients and 8 healthy donors. Findings and caveats that apply to the study as a whole: Because the HLA sub-analyses included only small numbers of individuals, any influence of HLA type on TCRB rearrangement was left unresolved. Naive, central memory and regulatory TCRB repertoires appeared to be more alike among patients than among healthy donors. At VDJ recombination sites, patients with type 1 diabetes made fewer insertions and deleted more nucleotides, a pattern implying thymic rearrangement abnormalities. Because cDNA was sequenced instead of genomic DNA, highly expressing activated cells could be over-represented, though the groups showed no difference in activation or CD3 levels. In all four CD4+ subsets, TCRB CDR3 length was moderately but significantly shorter in type 1 diabetes patients. Shorter templates might have been favored by PCR, but patient and control samples were amplified and corrected together, so both groups would have been affected equally by any skew.

The entire amount of isolated RNA was reverse transcribed using the High Capacity cDNA Reverse Transcription Kit, so the sequenced TCRB transcripts were expressed ones. Naive, central memory and regulatory T cell samples underwent deep immunoSEQ sequencing, averaging roughly 3.4 million total reads per sample. Sorted cells were lysed in RLT buffer, and RNA was extracted using DNase-treated RNeasy Micro or Mini kits according to cell number. To prevent cross-contamination, each cell subset was processed individually, whereas patient and healthy donor samples were processed jointly. TCRB sequences were amplified from cDNA with the immunoSEQ multiplex PCR, producing 87-bp fragments spanning the CDR3 region. Sequencing of the amplicons was done on the Illumina HiSeq platform. The published analysis was carried out like this. PCR bias was computationally corrected using synthetic template baselines, reads within Hamming distance 2 were collapsed, and singletons that could not be merged were discarded. Reads were aligned to IMGT to assign V, D and J genes, CDR3 length, and insertions or deletions at six rearrangement sites. Within each subset, clonotype counts were normalized to sorted cell number, and only after that were true diversity and Gini coefficients computed with the tcR R package. The overlap coefficient, calculated on TCRB nucleotide sequences, was used to measure repertoire sharing. As a proxy for the pre-selection repertoire, out-of-frame TCRB sequences from naive cells were analyzed. The immuneACCESS repertoire file appears here via TCRdb, limited to in-frame rearrangements. These files lack a portion of the clones; in checked studies, under half of the deficit traces to unresolved V genes, and the cause of the others is not known. V, J and clone size derive from that table, while D and trimming were established from the DNA sequence. The sample data list hundreds of thousands of clones, and 11% to 15% of these were observed just once. The ten largest clones add up to 0.035% to 0.04% of the sample.

This clone has just a few counts. Which antigen it targets is not known. No base quality information exists; no much larger clone differs at one position. A single peripheral blood draw of around 0.11 L on average was collected from each donor into heparinised tubes. Using a panel that included CD45RO, CCR7, CD25, CD127, CD95 and CD27, naive, central memory, regulatory and stem cell-like memory CD4+ T cells were sorted on a BD FACSAria II. Purity was above 95% for every sorted population. PBMCs were isolated right away by Lymphoprep density gradient centrifugation and were stained directly, without culture. Samples were stained and sorted in pairs, with one healthy donor and one patient per experiment, so that batch effects were minimized. The sample consisted of naive CD4+ T cells from blood. According to the study, the label for this sample's cell subset or site signals: true naive CD4+ T cells. This TCR was recovered from a man between 18 and 35 years old with type 1 diabetes.

The CDR3 reads as follows: CAIRPSLQETQYF. Here is the DNA: TGTGCCATCAGACCCAGCCTACAAGAGACCCAGTACTTC. The receptor chain draws on TRBV10-3 and TRBJ2-5; no D segment can be confidently identified. The CDR3 covers 13 residues, taking in both the cysteine and the phenylalanine. The sequence is cut down to CDR3 DNA, 39 bases in frame from base 1. V was cut back by 6 bases and J by 2 bases, leaving a gap of 10 bases between them. CDR1 ENHRY and CDR2 SYGVKD were looked up in the germline V gene.